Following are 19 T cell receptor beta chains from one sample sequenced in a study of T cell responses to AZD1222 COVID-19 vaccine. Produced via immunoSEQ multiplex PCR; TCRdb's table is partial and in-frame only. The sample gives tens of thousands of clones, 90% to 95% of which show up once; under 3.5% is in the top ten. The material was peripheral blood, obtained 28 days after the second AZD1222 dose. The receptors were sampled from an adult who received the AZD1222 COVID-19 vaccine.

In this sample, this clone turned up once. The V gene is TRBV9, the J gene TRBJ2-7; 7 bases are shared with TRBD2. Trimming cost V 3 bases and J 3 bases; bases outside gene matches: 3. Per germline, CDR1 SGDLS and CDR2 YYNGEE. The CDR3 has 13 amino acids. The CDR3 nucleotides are TGTGCCAGCAGCGATGCGGGGGACTACGAGCAGTACTTC. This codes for CASSDAGDYEQYF.

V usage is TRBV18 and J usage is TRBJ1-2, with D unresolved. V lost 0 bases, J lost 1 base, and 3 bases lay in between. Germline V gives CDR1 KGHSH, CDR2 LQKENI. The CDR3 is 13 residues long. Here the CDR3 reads CASSPPNNYGYTF. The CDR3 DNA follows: TGTGCCAGCTCACCACCAAATAACTATGGCTACACCTTC. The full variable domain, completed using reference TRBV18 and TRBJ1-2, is NAGVMQNPRHLVRRRGQEARLRCSPMKGHSHVYWYRQLPEEGLKFMVYLQKENIIDESGMPKERFSAEFPKEGPSILRIQQVVRGDSAAYFCASSPPNNYGYTFGSGTRLTVV.

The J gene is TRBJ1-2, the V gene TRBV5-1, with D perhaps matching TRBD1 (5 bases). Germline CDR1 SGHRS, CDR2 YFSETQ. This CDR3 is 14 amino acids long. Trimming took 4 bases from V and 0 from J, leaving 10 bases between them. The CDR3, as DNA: TGCGCCAGCAGCCAGCAGACAGCTAACTATGGCTACACCTTC. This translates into CASSQQTANYGYTF.

Written as DNA, the CDR3 is TGTGCCTGGAGTCTGGCGTATCAGCCCCAGCATTTT. Its protein product is CAWSLAYQPQHF. The chain employs TRBV30 and TRBJ1-5; D is unclear. This CDR3 contains 12 residues. CDR1 and CDR2 from the germline V gene are GTSNPN and SVGIG (reference sequence). V lost 2 bases and J lost 5, with 7 bases in between.

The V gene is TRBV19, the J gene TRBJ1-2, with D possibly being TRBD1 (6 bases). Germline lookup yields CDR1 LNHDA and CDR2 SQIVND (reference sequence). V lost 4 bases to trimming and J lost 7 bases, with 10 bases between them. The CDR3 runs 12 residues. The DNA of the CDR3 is TGTGCCAGTAGTACGGGGGGCTTTGGCTACACCTTC. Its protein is CASSTGGFGYTF.

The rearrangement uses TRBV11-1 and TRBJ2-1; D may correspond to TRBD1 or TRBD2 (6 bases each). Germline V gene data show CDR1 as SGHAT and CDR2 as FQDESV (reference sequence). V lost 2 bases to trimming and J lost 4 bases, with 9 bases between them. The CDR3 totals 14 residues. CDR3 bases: TGTGCCAGCAGCTTAACGGGGGCGTACAATGAGCAGTTCTTC. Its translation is CASSLTGAYNEQFF.

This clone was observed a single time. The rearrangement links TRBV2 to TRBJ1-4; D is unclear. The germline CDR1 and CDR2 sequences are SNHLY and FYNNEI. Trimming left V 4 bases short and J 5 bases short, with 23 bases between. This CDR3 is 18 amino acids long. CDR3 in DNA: TGTGCCAGCAGTGCGGGAAGAGGTATCGGGTCGGAAAATGAAAAACTGTTTTTT. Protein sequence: CASSAGRGIGSENEKLFF.

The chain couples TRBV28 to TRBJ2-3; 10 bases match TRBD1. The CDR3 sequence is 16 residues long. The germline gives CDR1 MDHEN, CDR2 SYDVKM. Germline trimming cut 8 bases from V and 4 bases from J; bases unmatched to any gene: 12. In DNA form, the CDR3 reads TGTGCCAGCCCCCCCCCGGGACAGGGGAGGGCAGATACGCAGTATTTT. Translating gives CASPPPGQGRADTQYF.

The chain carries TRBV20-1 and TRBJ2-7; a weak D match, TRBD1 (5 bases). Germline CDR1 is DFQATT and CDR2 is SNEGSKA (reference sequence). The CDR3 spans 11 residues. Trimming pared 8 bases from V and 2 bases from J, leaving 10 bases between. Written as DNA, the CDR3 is TGCAGTTTCAGGGTTACCTACGAGCAGTACTTC. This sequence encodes CSFRVTYEQYF.

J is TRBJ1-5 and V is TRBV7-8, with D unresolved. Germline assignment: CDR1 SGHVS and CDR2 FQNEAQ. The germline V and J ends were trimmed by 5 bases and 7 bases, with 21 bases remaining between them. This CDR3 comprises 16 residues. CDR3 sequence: CASSPLPGILDQPQHF. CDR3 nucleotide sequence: TGTGCCAGCAGCCCCCTCCCCGGGATCCTTGACCAGCCCCAGCATTTT.

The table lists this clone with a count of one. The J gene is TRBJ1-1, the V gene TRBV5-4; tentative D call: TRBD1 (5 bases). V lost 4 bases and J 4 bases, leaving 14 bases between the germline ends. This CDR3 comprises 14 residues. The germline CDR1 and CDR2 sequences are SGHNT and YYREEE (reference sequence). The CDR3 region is CASSRWGLVTEAFF. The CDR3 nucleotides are TGTGCCAGCAGCCGGTGGGGGTTGGTCACTGAAGCTTTCTTT.

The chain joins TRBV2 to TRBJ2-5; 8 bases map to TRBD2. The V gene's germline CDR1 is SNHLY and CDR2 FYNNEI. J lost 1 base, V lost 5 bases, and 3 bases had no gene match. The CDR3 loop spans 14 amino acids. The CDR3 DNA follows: TGTGCCAGCAGTAGCCGGGGGGGCCAAGAGACCCAGTACTTC. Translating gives CASSSRGGQETQYF.

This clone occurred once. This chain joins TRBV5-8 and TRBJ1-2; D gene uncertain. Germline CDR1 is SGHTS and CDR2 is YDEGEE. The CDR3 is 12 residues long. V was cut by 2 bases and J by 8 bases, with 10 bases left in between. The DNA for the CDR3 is TGTGCCAGCAGCTTTGTTGCGAGCGGCTACACCTTC. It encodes CASSFVASGYTF.

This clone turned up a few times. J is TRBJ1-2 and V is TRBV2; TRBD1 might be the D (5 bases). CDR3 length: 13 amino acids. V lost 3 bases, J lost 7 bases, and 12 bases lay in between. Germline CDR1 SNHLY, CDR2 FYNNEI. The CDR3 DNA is TGTGCCAGCAGTGACCAGGGCTCGGTTGGCTACACCTTC. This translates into CASSDQGSVGYTF.

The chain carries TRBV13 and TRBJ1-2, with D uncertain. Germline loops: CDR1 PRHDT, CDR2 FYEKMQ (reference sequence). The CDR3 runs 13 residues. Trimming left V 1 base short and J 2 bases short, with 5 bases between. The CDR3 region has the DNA TGTGCCAGCAGCTTAGATCGGAACTATGGCTACACCTTC. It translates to CASSLDRNYGYTF.

The CDR3 nucleotides are TGTGCCAGCAGTTACGGGACAGTGAACACTGAAGCTTTCTTT. Protein product: CASSYGTVNTEAFF. The rearrangement links TRBV6-5 to TRBJ1-1; TRBD1 aligns across 7 bases. The V gene end was trimmed by 2 bases and the J gene end by 0 bases; junction bases not matched to a gene: 0. This CDR3 comprises 14 residues. The germline V gene has CDR1 MNHEY and CDR2 SVGAGI.

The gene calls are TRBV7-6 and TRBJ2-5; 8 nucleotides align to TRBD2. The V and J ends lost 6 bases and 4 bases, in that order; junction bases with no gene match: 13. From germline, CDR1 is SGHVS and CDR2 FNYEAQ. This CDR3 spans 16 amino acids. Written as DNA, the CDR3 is TGTGCCAGCAGGCCGGCCCTACGGGGGGGCCGAGAGACCCAGTACTTC. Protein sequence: CASRPALRGGRETQYF.

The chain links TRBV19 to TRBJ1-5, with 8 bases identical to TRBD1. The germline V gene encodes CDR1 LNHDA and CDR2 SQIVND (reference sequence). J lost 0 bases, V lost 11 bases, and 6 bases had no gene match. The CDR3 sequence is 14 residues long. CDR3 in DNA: TGTGCCGCACAGGGGGAGGGTAGCAATCAGCCCCAGCATTTT. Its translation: CAAQGEGSNQPQHF.

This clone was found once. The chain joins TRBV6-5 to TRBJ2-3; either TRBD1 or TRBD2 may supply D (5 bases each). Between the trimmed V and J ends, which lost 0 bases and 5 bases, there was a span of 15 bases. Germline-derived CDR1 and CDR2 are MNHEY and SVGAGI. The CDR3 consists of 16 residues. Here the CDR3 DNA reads TGTGCCAGCAGTTACTCGGGGGTCAGGGCCCAAGATACGCAGTATTTT. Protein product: CASSYSGVRAQDTQYF.